This T cell receptor (beta chain) was identified during a study of T cells after yellow fever vaccination. The CDR3 length is 12 residues. Trimming removed 4 bases at V and 4 bases at J, with 2 bases between. Germline V gene lookup returns CDR1 SGHTA and CDR2 FQGNSA. This clonotype was counted many times. The antigen is undetermined. The study's findings and limits: Subsequent to the booster, the majority of primary-vaccination clones reappeared (roughly 95% CD4, around 85% CD8).

TCRdb passed the 5' RACE reads through MiXCR, listing each CDR3 protein once. The sample yields around 310,000 distinct CDR3 sequences, approximately 3.9% seen once. Sequencing was performed on PBMCs, taken on the day of the yellow fever booster vaccination. The receptor comes from a man aged 18 to 30 who received the YFV17D yellow fever vaccine. This sequence joins TRBV7-2 and TRBJ1-6; no clear D. The CDR3 region is CASSSYNSPLHF. CDR3 DNA: TGTGCCAGCAGCTCTTATAATTCACCCCTCCACTTT.